The entry below gives a single T cell receptor (beta chain) sequence along with its context. The CDR3 contains 15 residues. Germline values: CDR1 MNHEY, CDR2 SMNVEV (reference sequence). V shed 5 bases and J shed 8 bases, with 18 bases lying between them. The data originate from a study of blood T cell repertoires in COVID-19. Generated by immunoSEQ multiplex PCR, the TCRdb table keeps only in-frame clones and is missing some. The sample consists of roughly 180,000 clones, roughly 84% of them appearing once. This clonotype was sampled from a woman between 45 and 65 years old with COVID-19, enrolled during active disease. V is TRBV27 and J is TRBJ2-2, with D possibly matching TRBD2 (6 bases). The specimen was peripheral blood. CDR3 nucleotide sequence: TGTGCCAGCAGTGGGGGGAGGTTAGAATCTGGGGAGCTGTTTTTT. Its translation is CASSGGRLESGELFF.